Given below is one T cell receptor (beta chain) in context. Using immunoSEQ multiplex PCR, the repertoire was profiled, and TCRdb retains in-frame clones only, with some absent. This sample carries about 96,000 clones, roughly 90% of them seen once, and the ten largest clones take more than 3.5%. The data derive from a study of blood T cell repertoires in COVID-19. Overall study context: Spain, Italy and the United States supplied samples that represented acute and convalescent COVID-19. T cells, B-cell-depleted T cells, or PBMCs provided the cDNA or gDNA that served as material.

There are 14 residues in the CDR3. Trimming took off 6 bases at V and 1 base at J, with 12 bases between the two ends. Germline V CDR1 and CDR2: WSHSY, SAAADI. The TCR sequence derives from a human donor with COVID-19, enrolled during active disease. The donor label of this sample is uncertain. V and J are TRBV10-2 and TRBJ1-1; a weak D match, TRBD1 (6 bases). Sample: peripheral blood. The CDR3 reads CASRGQLPNTEAFF. The CDR3 DNA is TGCGCCAGCAGAGGACAGCTCCCGAACACTGAAGCTTTCTTT.